The TCR beta chain described here comes from a study of cytomegalovirus exposure and HLA in healthy donors. CDR3 length equals 13 residues. V was pared by 4 bases and J by 1 base, with 7 bases between. The germline CDR1 and CDR2 sequences are KGHSH and LQKENI. For this clone: Antigen unknown.

Whole-study findings and limits: In a later analysis, approximately 15,000 TCR beta sequences were associated with HLA alleles at 0.05 false discovery rate.

Vbeta (60) and Jbeta (13) primers were used in the PCR. Generated by immunoSEQ multiplex PCR, the TCRdb table keeps only in-frame clones and is missing some. The table records roughly 230,000 clones, roughly 78% of them present only once. The sequence came from a boy under 18 in good health and CMV-seronegative. The chain employs TRBV18 and TRBJ1-1; D not certain. Sequencing used PBMCs. The CDR3: CASSRTENTEAFF. CDR3 in DNA: TGTGCCAGCTCACGAACAGAGAACACTGAAGCTTTCTTT.